Included here is one T cell receptor beta chain sequence, with context. Its antigen is still unknown. This specimen belongs to a study of OX40 agonist ivuxolimab in advanced cancers. Study-wide background: A male proportion of about 84% was recorded, with mean age around 60 years and range roughly 23 to 79. One hepatocellular carcinoma and a couple of cutaneous melanoma patients partially responded.

Study results and limitations: Part of the nonresponder group also had normalized T-cell clonal expansion that was low. With doses of 0.1 to 3.0 mg/kg, CD4+ and CD8+ blood T cells had undergone clonal expansion by week 6.

This table comes from immunoSEQ multiplex PCR, and its TCRdb copy is limited to in-frame clones, with some not included. The data contain 25,000 to 30,000 clones, about 76% of them seen just once; the ten biggest clones take up about 30%. The CDR3 consists of 15 residues. V lost 0 bases and J 4 bases, leaving 12 bases between the germline ends. The V gene's germline CDR1 is MNHEY and CDR2 SVGAGI. The sample was CD4+ or CD8+ T cells sorted from blood, taken in a trial of the OX40 agonist ivuxolimab. The J gene is TRBJ1-2, the V gene TRBV6-5, with D unclear. This sequence originates from an adult with an advanced solid tumor such as melanoma, head and neck, liver or kidney cancer. The CDR3 is CASSYSAGVGYGYTF. CDR3 nucleotide sequence: TGTGCCAGCAGTTACTCCGCGGGAGTTGGCTATGGCTACACCTTC.